A single sample gave rise to the 25 T cell receptor beta chains below, sequenced in a study of prognosis after radiotherapy for stage I lung cancer. Two rounds of multiplex PCR amplified TCR beta CDR3 from genomic DNA. The first round of PCR was done with primers that matched each TRBV and TRBJ gene. Via MiXCR, TCRdb re-called the multiplex PCR reads, giving one row per CDR3 protein. Of some 56,000 distinct CDR3 sequences detected, 26% appear once; the ten largest clones hold around 6.9%. Sequenced here: PBMCs, sampled before or after stereotactic body radiation therapy (not recorded which). These receptors were obtained from a donor at least 50 years old with non-small cell lung cancer.

Ten or more counts support this clonotype. The chain employs TRBV6-1 and TRBJ1-1; the D gene is possibly TRBD1 (6 bases). Germline V gives CDR1 MNHNS, CDR2 SASEGT. There are 13 residues in the CDR3. V lost 6 bases and J lost 6, with 14 bases in between. The CDR3 protein is CASRTTGGAEAFF. CDR3 DNA: TGTGCCAGCAGGACGACAGGAGGGGCTGAAGCTTTCTTT.

This clonotype showed up many times. The chain joins TRBV4-3 to TRBJ2-2; D uncertain. This CDR3 contains 13 residues. From germline, CDR1 is LGHNA and CDR2 YSLEER. V lost 1 base, J lost 5 bases, and 5 bases lay in between. The CDR3 DNA follows: TGCGCCAGCAGCCAAGGGGCAACCGGGGAGCTGTTTTTT. This gives the protein CASSQGATGELFF.

To note about this clonotype: A far larger clone is only one base removed, so a read error is likely. This chain connects TRBV6-5 to TRBJ1-2, with TRBD1 matching 8 bases. This CDR3 is built from 14 residues. Germline CDR1 and CDR2: MNHEY and SVGAGI. CDR3 sequence: CVSTGTQGGYGYTF. Here the CDR3 DNA reads TGTGTCAGCACCGGAACACAGGGGGGCTATGGCTACACCTTC.

In its sample, this clonotype was seen many times. J is TRBJ1-6 and V is TRBV5-8; perhaps TRBD1 as D (6 bases). Germline CDR1 and CDR2: SGHTS and YDEGEE. The germline V and J ends were trimmed by 4 bases and 10 bases, with 21 bases remaining between them. The CDR3 consists of 16 residues. Written as DNA, the CDR3 is TGTGCCAGCAGCGCGGTCCGCAGGGGAGTTTGGTCACCCCTCCACTTT. Translated, it gives CASSAVRRGVWSPLHF.

The table lists this clonotype with a count of one. Relative to the germline gene, one junction end is altered; a read error may explain this. This chain joins TRBV6-2 or TRBV6-3 and TRBJ1-6; D is possibly TRBD1 (5 bases). Germline lookup yields CDR1 MNHEY and CDR2 SVGEGT. The CDR3 totals 15 residues. CDR3 coding DNA: TGTGCCAGCAGTTACTCGGGGACGGGGAGTTCACCCATCCACTTT. Translating it yields CASSYSGTGSSPIHF.

This clonotype was recorded at least ten times. The chain links TRBV5-1 to TRBJ2-3, with TRBD1 identical over 9 bases. The germline gives CDR1 SGHRS, CDR2 YFSETQ. This CDR3 has 15 amino acids. Unmatched junction bases numbered 4, after V lost 4 bases and J lost 1 base. The CDR3 coding sequence is TGCGCCAGCAGCCTAAGGACAGGGGGCACAGATACGCAGTATTTT. It yields the protein CASSLRTGGTDTQYF.

Judged by abundance, this clonotype is medium-sized. V usage is TRBV15 and J usage is TRBJ2-7; D is perhaps TRBD1 or TRBD2 (5 bases each). V shed 1 base and J shed 5 bases, with 12 bases lying between them. Germline values: CDR1 LNHNV, CDR2 YYDKDF (reference sequence). The length of the CDR3 is 14 residues. CDR3 nucleotides: TGTGCCACCAGCAGAGTGACAGCGGAGGACGAGCAGTACTTC. Protein product: CATSRVTAEDEQYF.

The rearrangement links TRBV29-1 to TRBJ1-2; possibly TRBD1 for D (6 bases). The CDR3 totals 11 residues. Germline V gene sequence: CDR1 SQVTM, CDR2 ANQGSEA. Trimming removed 5 bases at V and 8 bases at J, with 12 bases between. Written as DNA, the CDR3 is TGCAGCGTTTTGGACAGTAAAGGCTACACCTTC. Translated, it gives CSVLDSKGYTF. The full variable domain, with the rest looked up from reference TRBV29-1 and TRBJ1-2, is SAVISQKPSRDICQRGTSLTIQCQVDSQVTMMFWYRQQPGQSLTLIATANQGSEATYESGFVIDKFPISRPNLTFSTLTVSNMSPEDSSIYLCSVLDSKGYTFGSGTRLTVV.

This clonotype was counted at least ten times. The gene calls are TRBV7-9 and TRBJ1-2; the match to TRBD1 covers 8 bases. The CDR3 runs to 18 residues. Trimming removed 5 bases from V and 8 bases from J; junction bases left unmatched: 22. Germline loops: CDR1 SEHNR, CDR2 FQNEAQ (reference sequence). The CDR3 is CASSHTIHNLRGLGGYTF. The DNA for the CDR3 is TGTGCCAGCAGCCACACAATCCACAACCTCAGGGGGCTCGGAGGCTACACCTTC.

This chain connects TRBV5-4 to TRBJ1-2, with D maybe TRBD1 (6 bases). Germline CDR1 reads SGHNT; CDR2 reads YYREEE (reference sequence). Trimming shortened V by 4 bases and J by 4 bases, and 17 bases separated the two germline ends. CDR3 length equals 15 residues. Here the CDR3 DNA reads TGTGCCAGCAGCGCTGCGGGGGCTTCTAGCTATGGCTACACCTTC. Residues: CASSAAGASSYGYTF.

A word on this clonotype: A much larger clone differs by one base, so this may be a read error. The chain uses TRBV7-9 and TRBJ2-5; unclear D gene. Germline values: CDR1 SEHNR, CDR2 FQNEAQ (reference sequence). CDR3 length equals 13 residues. The ends were cut back, 7 bases at V and 7 bases at J, with 16 bases in the middle. CDR3 protein: CASKQDGRGTQYF. The CDR3 DNA is TGTGCCAGCAAACAAGACGGCCGCGGGACCCAGTACTTC.

This clonotype came up many times. The genes are TRBV5-1 and TRBJ2-3; TRBD1 matches at 9 bases. The germline V gene has CDR1 SGHRS and CDR2 YFSETQ. The V segment lost 0 bases and the J segment 2 bases; nucleotides outside the gene matches: 4. This CDR3 has 16 residues. Here the CDR3 DNA reads TGCGCCAGCAGCTTGGACAGGGGGCGCAACACAGATACGCAGTATTTT. Its protein product is CASSLDRGRNTDTQYF.

This clonotype was counted many times. This chain links TRBV3-1 with TRBJ2-7; 9 bases are a match to TRBD2. V lost 3 bases and J lost 6; bases outside the gene matches: 6. Germline CDR1 is LGHDT and CDR2 is YNNKEL (reference sequence). CDR3 length equals 14 residues. CDR3 in amino acids: CASSHKAGGGEQYF. The DNA for the CDR3 is TGTGCCAGCAGCCACAAAGCGGGGGGAGGCGAGCAGTACTTC.

In this sample, this clonotype turned up many times. The chain carries TRBV20-1 and TRBJ2-5; 10 bases align to TRBD2. The germline gives CDR1 DFQATT, CDR2 SNEGSKA (reference sequence). CDR3 length: 16 amino acids. V shed 5 bases, J shed 0 bases, and the junction held 9 bases outside the gene matches. CDR3 nucleotides: TGCAGTGCTCTTCCCGGACTAGCGGTTGACCAAGAGACCCAGTACTTC. Protein product: CSALPGLAVDQETQYF.

This clonotype has a count of ten or more. The chain employs TRBV30 and TRBJ1-1; 7 bases match TRBD1. CDR3 length equals 18 residues. Trimming cost V 1 base and J 0 bases; bases outside gene matches: 14. Germline V lookup: CDR1 GTSNPN, CDR2 SVGIG (reference sequence). CDR3 nucleotides: TGTGCCTGGAGTGAACTCCCGGGACAGAGCTACATGAACACTGAAGCTTTCTTT. It specifies CAWSELPGQSYMNTEAFF.

This clonotype was counted at least ten times. The J gene is TRBJ2-3, the V gene TRBV7-6, with 10 nucleotides matching TRBD2. With V trimmed by 4 bases and J by 5 bases, 15 bases remained unmatched. Germline CDR1 is SGHVS and CDR2 is FNYEAQ. This CDR3 contains 18 residues. The CDR3 reads CASSYTPSGGPRKDTQYF. CDR3 DNA: TGTGCCAGCAGCTATACCCCTAGCGGGGGACCCCGGAAAGATACGCAGTATTTT. Filled out from reference TRBV7-6 and TRBJ2-3, the complete variable domain reads GAGVSQSPRYKVTKRGQDVALRCDPISGHVSLYWYRQALGQGPEFLTYFNYEAQQDKSGLPNDRFSAERPEGSISTLTIQRTEQRDSAMYRCASSYTPSGGPRKDTQYFGPGTRLTVL.

This clonotype was detected many times. The rearrangement uses TRBV12-3 or TRBV12-4 and TRBJ2-7; possibly TRBD2 for D (7 bases). This CDR3 contains 14 residues. V was pared by 2 bases and J by 3 bases, with 11 bases between. The CDR3 loop is CASSLRGDYYEQYF. CDR3 coding DNA: TGTGCCAGCAGTTTAAGGGGGGACTACTACGAGCAGTACTTC.

About this clonotype: A far larger clone is only one base removed, so a read error is likely. The genes are TRBV6-1 and TRBJ2-1; D ambiguous. The germline CDR1 and CDR2 sequences are MNHNS and SASEGT. This CDR3 region has 13 residues. The V and J ends lost 6 bases and 2 bases respectively, with 8 bases between them. The CDR3 bases are TGTGCCAGCAGGCAGCAGCCCTACAATGAGCAGTTCTTC. Protein product: CASRQQPYNEQFF.

This clonotype was seen repeatedly, ten times or more. V and J are TRBV7-2 and TRBJ2-5; TRBD2 might be the D (6 bases). Germline CDR1 reads SGHTA; CDR2 reads FQGNSA. This CDR3 is built from 14 residues. Trimming left V 5 bases short and J 4 bases short, with 14 bases between. CDR3 sequence: CASSPGLARETQYF. As DNA, the CDR3 is TGTGCCAGCAGCCCGGGGCTAGCGAGAGAGACCCAGTACTTC.

This clonotype has just one count. Given the absence of the conserved phenylalanine or tryptophan at the CDR3 end, a read error is likely. The chain recombines TRBV27 with TRBJ1-2; a possible D gene is TRBD1 (5 bases). Deletions cut 4 bases from V and 5 bases from J, with 14 bases between. This CDR3 spans 14 amino acids. Germline CDR1 and CDR2: MNHEY and SMNVEV (reference sequence). This CDR3 reads CASSSQGAGYGYTS. As DNA, the CDR3 is TGTGCCAGCAGTTCTCAGGGTGCGGGATATGGCTACACCTCC.

This clonotype was observed many times. V is TRBV5-6 and J is TRBJ1-2, with D unclear. Trimming removed 0 bases at V and 2 bases at J, with 8 bases between. Germline lookup yields CDR1 SGHDT and CDR2 YYEEEE. There are 14 residues in the CDR3. The chain's CDR3 is CASSLGTENYGYTF. CDR3 DNA: TGTGCCAGCAGCTTGGGGACCGAGAACTATGGCTACACCTTC.

The chain recombines TRBV4-2 with TRBJ2-2; 9 bases agree with TRBD1. With 6 bases clipped from V and 0 bases from J, the junction kept 2 bases outside the gene matches. Germline CDR1 and CDR2: LGHNA and YNFKEQ. CDR3 length: 15 amino acids. CDR3 bases: TGTGCCAGCAGGCGACAGGGGGCGAACACCGGGGAGCTGTTTTTT. It specifies CASRRQGANTGELFF.

Note on this clonotype: One base separates it from a far larger clone, so it is likely a read error. This chain links TRBV7-8 with TRBJ2-5, with a weak D call TRBD1 (6 bases). The J call may not be correct, given that the DNA end is closer to TRBJ2-1. This CDR3 has 11 residues. Germline-derived CDR1 and CDR2 are SGHVS and FQNEAQ. DNA for the CDR3: TGTGCCAGAAGCAGGGGCGAGGAGCAGTTCTTC. It encodes CARSRGEEQFF.

This chain links TRBV5-4 with TRBJ1-2, with 9 bases fitting TRBD1. V lost 3 bases, J lost 8 bases, and 8 bases stayed unmatched. Germline V gene lookup returns CDR1 SGHNT and CDR2 YYREEE (reference sequence). The CDR3 contains 14 residues. CDR3: CASSWTGQGIGYTF. The CDR3 coding sequence is TGTGCCAGCAGCTGGACGGGACAGGGAATAGGCTACACCTTC.

This clonotype appeared many times. The genes are TRBV27 and TRBJ1-2; D not resolved. This CDR3 is 15 amino acids long. The V end was cut by 10 bases, the J end by 0 bases, with 18 bases between. Per the germline V gene, CDR1 is MNHEY and CDR2 is SMNVEV (reference sequence). The DNA for the CDR3 is TGTGCCACCCTTCCCCGGGCAGAAACTAACTATGGCTACACCTTC. It specifies CATLPRAETNYGYTF.